This entry lists 26 T cell receptor beta chains sequenced from one sample in a study of blood T cell repertoires in COVID-19. The table came from immunoSEQ multiplex PCR; TCRdb's copy has only in-frame clones and leaves some out. Among about 77,000 clones, 80% were seen once, and the ten largest hold roughly 4.8%. The specimen sequenced was peripheral blood. These receptor sequences come from a woman aged 70-85 years with acute or convalescent COVID-19.

This chain connects TRBV25-1 to TRBJ1-6; D ambiguous. Germline-derived CDR1 and CDR2 are MGHDK and SYGVNS. V lost 3 bases and J lost 1, with 7 bases in between. The CDR3 covers 15 residues. The CDR3, as DNA: TGTGCCAGCAGTGATCGGGGATCCTATAATTCACCCCTCCACTTT. It specifies CASSDRGSYNSPLHF.

This clone was detected once. The chain has TRBV3-1 (or the pseudogene TRBV3-2) and TRBJ1-2, with TRBD1 identical over 7 bases. Trimming cost V 1 base and J 1 base; bases outside gene matches: 3. Germline V lookup: CDR1 LGHDT, CDR2 YNNKEL (reference sequence). The CDR3 is 15 residues long. The CDR3 coding sequence is TGTGCCAGCAGCCAAGCCGGGACAGTTAACTATGGCTACACCTTC. Its translation is CASSQAGTVNYGYTF.

This clone was detected only a few times. The gene calls are TRBV19 and TRBJ1-2; TRBD1 is a possible D gene (5 bases). Looked up from germline, CDR1 is LNHDA and CDR2 is SQIVND (reference sequence). Deletions cut 3 bases from V and 3 bases from J, with 11 bases between. This CDR3 has 14 residues. For the CDR3, the DNA is TGTGCCAGTAGTATGTCAACAGGCGACTATGGCTACACCTTC. Translation: CASSMSTGDYGYTF.

This clone occurred once. The CDR3 protein is CASSSRDRGDNEKLFF. Written as DNA, the CDR3 is TGTGCCAGCAGCTCGCGGGACAGGGGAGATAATGAAAAACTGTTTTTT. The chain employs TRBV7-2 and TRBJ1-4; TRBD1 agrees at 10 bases. V lost 4 bases to trimming and J lost 4 bases; unmatched junction nucleotides: 6. The length of the CDR3 is 16 residues. Germline CDR1 SGHTA, CDR2 FQGNSA.

V usage is TRBV12-3 or TRBV12-4 and J usage is TRBJ1-1; D is unresolved. Trimming shortened V by 7 bases and J by 5 bases, and 8 bases separated the two germline ends. This CDR3 contains 11 residues. As DNA, the CDR3 is TGTGCCAGCACCCCCCTAACTGAAGCTTTCTTT. Amino acids: CASTPLTEAFF.

V usage is TRBV9 and J usage is TRBJ1-2; 10 positions match TRBD1. Germline lookup yields CDR1 SGDLS and CDR2 YYNGEE. Trimming removed 3 bases from V and 0 bases from J; junction bases left unmatched: 2. This CDR3 comprises 15 residues. DNA for the CDR3: TGTGCCAGCAGCGGACAGGGGGCATCTAACTATGGCTACACCTTC. Translation gives CASSGQGASNYGYTF.

The genes are TRBV3-1 (or the pseudogene TRBV3-2) and TRBJ1-6; 9 positions match TRBD1. With 0 bases clipped from V and 7 bases from J, the junction kept 4 bases outside the gene matches. CDR1 is LGHDT, CDR2 YNNKEL, per germline (reference sequence). The CDR3 covers 16 residues. The CDR3 sequence is CASSQDSGTGNSPLHF. Here the CDR3 DNA reads TGTGCCAGCAGCCAAGATTCCGGGACAGGGAATTCACCCCTCCACTTT.

The chain's CDR3 is CASSQENRESSYEQYF. Written as DNA, the CDR3 is TGTGCCAGCAGCCAAGAGAACAGGGAGAGCTCCTACGAGCAGTACTTC. The rearrangement uses TRBV4-2 and TRBJ2-7, with TRBD1 as a possible D gene (6 bases). The length of the CDR3 is 16 residues. Trimming removed 0 bases from V and 0 bases from J, with 12 bases in between. In germline, CDR1 is LGHNA, CDR2 YNFKEQ.

This sequence joins TRBV7-3 and TRBJ2-3, with 10 positions matching TRBD2. Germline values: CDR1 SGHTA, CDR2 FQGTGA. The CDR3 has 16 residues. V lost 1 base and J lost 5; bases outside the gene matches: 6. Here the CDR3 reads CASSLKAGGQGDTQYF. Here the CDR3 DNA reads TGTGCCAGCAGCTTAAAAGCGGGGGGGCAGGGAGATACGCAGTATTTT. The full variable domain, in which reference TRBV7-3 and TRBJ2-3 provide the parts outside the CDR3, is GAGVSQTPSNKVTEKGKYVELRCDPISGHTALYWYRQSLGQGPEFLIYFQGTGAADDSGLPNDRFFAVRPEGSVSTLKIQRTERGDSAVYLCASSLKAGGQGDTQYFGPGTRLTVL.

This rearrangement joins TRBV29-1 to TRBJ1-2; D is undetermined. The CDR3 spans 12 residues. Trimming stripped 6 bases from V and 3 bases from J, with 11 bases between. CDR1 is SQVTM, CDR2 ANQGSEA, per germline. CDR3 DNA: TGCAGCGTCCGTTTGGCGGACTATGGCTACACCTTC. This translates into CSVRLADYGYTF.

This clone was detected only once. The V call is TRBV9, the J call TRBJ2-7; 9 positions match TRBD2. CDR1 is SGDLS, CDR2 YYNGEE, per germline. J gave up 0 bases and V 4 bases, and 5 bases lay outside the gene matches. The CDR3 spans 15 residues. The CDR3 region is CASSPVAGASYEQYF. CDR3 DNA sequence: TGTGCCAGCAGCCCGGTAGCGGGGGCCTCCTACGAGCAGTACTTC. The whole variable domain, remainder taken from reference TRBV9 and TRBJ2-7, is DSGVTQTPKHLITATGQRVTLRCSPRSGDLSVYWYQQSLDQGLQFLIQYYNGEERAKGNILERFSAQQFPDLHSELNLSSLELGDSALYFCASSPVAGASYEQYFGPGTRLTVT.

The chain uses TRBV19 and TRBJ2-6; D is possibly TRBD2 (6 bases). V was clipped by 3 bases and J by 7 bases, with 16 bases between them. CDR1 and CDR2 (germline): LNHDA, SQIVND (reference sequence). The CDR3 consists of 16 residues. DNA of the CDR3: TGTGCCAGTAGTATGGAGGGTGCCTTAGGAGCCAACGTCCTGACTTTC. It is translated as CASSMEGALGANVLTF.

This clone showed up just once. The chain employs TRBV5-6 and TRBJ1-1; 9 bases map to TRBD1. The junction had 6 bases not matched to a gene; V was cut back by 1 base and J by 5 bases. The CDR3 loop spans 15 amino acids. Germline lookup yields CDR1 SGHDT and CDR2 YYEEEE. Written as DNA, the CDR3 is TGTGCCAGCAGCTTGCTGACAGGGGGAAAAACTGAAGCTTTCTTT. It specifies CASSLLTGGKTEAFF.

The CDR3 nucleotides read TGCGCCAGCAGCTCCGAGCGGGGCCCAGATACGCAGTATTTT. This gives the protein CASSSERGPDTQYF. The chain combines TRBV5-1 with TRBJ2-3; 7 bases fit TRBD2. The CDR3 runs to 14 residues. V lost 3 bases and J lost 4; bases outside the gene matches: 5. The germline V gene encodes CDR1 SGHRS and CDR2 YFSETQ.

The chain joins TRBV5-1 to TRBJ1-1; 8 bases line up with TRBD1. The J segment lost 2 bases and the V segment lost 4 bases, leaving 4 bases of the junction unmatched. The CDR3 has 14 residues. The germline CDR1 and CDR2 sequences are SGHRS and YFSETQ. The CDR3 loop reads CASSTGQVNTEAFF. For the CDR3, the DNA is TGCGCCAGCAGCACGGGACAGGTCAACACTGAAGCTTTCTTT.

This clone was seen a few times. This chain joins TRBV13 and TRBJ1-2; maybe TRBD1 (5 bases). The V end lost 5 bases, the J end lost 0 bases, and 13 bases lay between the germline ends. The CDR3 consists of 15 residues. Germline V gene lookup returns CDR1 PRHDT and CDR2 FYEKMQ (reference sequence). CDR3 in amino acids: CASSLGRGSNYGYTF. The CDR3 coding sequence is TGTGCCAGCAGCCTGGGGCGAGGATCTAACTATGGCTACACCTTC.

The chain couples TRBV7-2 to TRBJ2-7, with D perhaps matching TRBD1 (5 bases). Germline values: CDR1 SGHTA, CDR2 FQGNSA. Trimming pared 6 bases from V and 0 bases from J, leaving 15 bases between. This CDR3 spans 15 amino acids. The CDR3 spells CASSSSWGLSYEQYF. The CDR3, as DNA: TGTGCCAGCAGTAGCTCGTGGGGCCTCTCCTACGAGCAGTACTTC.

The genes are TRBV5-6 and TRBJ2-7, with D tentatively TRBD2 (5 bases). V lost 4 bases and J lost 5, with 13 bases in between. This CDR3 has 13 amino acids. Germline V gene sequence: CDR1 SGHDT, CDR2 YYEEEE. CDR3 amino acids: CASSRGVINEQYF. The DNA for the CDR3 is TGTGCCAGCAGCCGGGGAGTAATCAACGAGCAGTACTTC. Full variable domain (outside the CDR3, taken from reference TRBV5-6 and TRBJ2-7): DAGVTQSPTHLIKTRGQQVTLRCSPKSGHDTVSWYQQALGQGPQFIFQYYEEEERQRGNFPDRFSGHQFPNYSSELNVNALLLGDSALYLCASSRGVINEQYFGPGTRLTVT.

This rearrangement joins TRBV20-1 to TRBJ1-1, with 7 bases lining up with TRBD1. After removal of 7 bases from V and 6 bases from J, the junction contained 5 bases not matched to a gene. The CDR3 runs 11 residues. The germline CDR1 and CDR2 sequences are DFQATT and SNEGSKA (reference sequence). This CDR3 reads CSEAGGPEAFF. The CDR3 region has the DNA TGCAGTGAGGCAGGGGGGCCTGAAGCTTTCTTT.

This rearrangement joins TRBV9 to TRBJ1-4; 7 nucleotides agree with TRBD1. V gave up 4 bases and J gave up 2 bases; unmatched junction bases: 5. CDR1 is SGDLS and CDR2 is YYNGEE in the germline V gene. This CDR3 region has 15 residues. CDR3 residues: CASSQTGATNEKLFF. The CDR3 nucleotides read TGTGCCAGCAGCCAAACAGGGGCGACTAATGAAAAACTGTTTTTT.

The chain joins TRBV5-4 to TRBJ1-6; 7 bases map to TRBD1. V lost 0 bases and J lost 7; bases outside the gene matches: 4. CDR1 is SGHNT and CDR2 is YYREEE in the germline V gene (reference sequence). CDR3 length equals 15 residues. The CDR3 DNA reads TGTGCCAGCAGCTTGGAGTTACAGGGGAATTCACCCCTCCACTTT. This translates into CASSLELQGNSPLHF.

CDR3 DNA sequence: TGTGCCAGCAGCTTAAGGGCTAGCGGGGAAGATACGCAGTATTTT. Amino acid sequence: CASSLRASGEDTQYF. The chain couples TRBV11-2 to TRBJ2-3, with 9 positions matching TRBD2. V shed 2 bases, J shed 5 bases, and the junction held 5 bases outside the gene matches. Germline loops: CDR1 SGHAT, CDR2 FQNNGV. CDR3 length: 15 amino acids.

The gene calls are TRBV7-3 and TRBJ1-5; 10 bases align to TRBD1. J was trimmed by 2 bases and V by 5 bases; bases with no gene match: 18. Germline lookup yields CDR1 SGHTA and CDR2 FQGTGA. The CDR3 extends over 20 amino acids. The CDR3 loop reads CASSLGTGDVRFRRNQPQHF. Here the CDR3 DNA reads TGTGCCAGCAGCCTCGGGACAGGGGATGTCCGATTTCGTCGCAATCAGCCCCAGCATTTT.

The chain uses TRBV5-5 and TRBJ2-7; 8 bases are shared with TRBD1. The CDR3 spans 16 residues. J lost 3 bases, V lost 0 bases, and 8 bases had no gene match. Per the germline V gene, CDR1 is SGHKS and CDR2 is YYEKEE (reference sequence). The CDR3: CASSLGAGTGVYEQYF. As DNA, the CDR3 is TGTGCCAGCAGCTTGGGGGCCGGGACAGGAGTCTACGAGCAGTACTTC.

V is TRBV5-1 and J is TRBJ2-2; 8 nucleotides line up with TRBD1. Unmatched junction bases numbered 4, after V lost 0 bases and J lost 6 bases. The CDR3 has 15 residues. Germline values: CDR1 SGHRS, CDR2 YFSETQ. The CDR3 DNA follows: TGCGCCAGCAGCTTGGACAGGGGGAAGTCCGGGGAGCTGTTTTTT. It codes for CASSLDRGKSGELFF.

This chain joins TRBV9 and TRBJ2-5, with TRBD2 matching 7 bases. Unmatched junction bases numbered 11, after V lost 4 bases and J lost 2 bases. The CDR3 runs to 16 residues. CDR1 is SGDLS and CDR2 is YYNGEE in the germline V gene. CDR3 loop: CASSFTGGRIQETQYF. The CDR3 DNA is TGTGCCAGCAGCTTTACGGGGGGACGTATTCAAGAGACCCAGTACTTC. The variable domain in full, completed from reference TRBV9 and TRBJ2-5, reads DSGVTQTPKHLITATGQRVTLRCSPRSGDLSVYWYQQSLDQGLQFLIQYYNGEERAKGNILERFSAQQFPDLHSELNLSSLELGDSALYFCASSFTGGRIQETQYFGPGTRLLVL.